Here is one TCR beta chain with its context. As yet, its antigen is unknown. These data come from a study of T cells after yellow fever vaccination. General observations from the study: Peaking on day 5 versus 15, the secondary response was faster but weaker.

This CDR3 spans 14 amino acids. CDR1 is MNHEY, CDR2 SVGAGI, per germline. Trimming pared 10 bases from V and 0 bases from J, leaving 10 bases between. TCRdb passed the 5' RACE reads through MiXCR, listing each CDR3 protein once. The table lists about 350,000 distinct CDR3 sequences, around an eighth of them singletons. J is TRBJ2-6 and V is TRBV6-5; D is undetermined. The clonotype was recovered from a young man who received the YFV17D yellow fever vaccine. Sequenced here: CD4+ T cells sorted from PBMCs, sampled 15 days after the yellow fever booster vaccination. CDR3 sequence: CATSQTSGANVLTF. CDR3 in DNA: TGTGCCACTAGTCAGACCTCTGGGGCCAACGTCCTGACTTTC.